A selection of T cell receptor beta chains follows, all from one sample in a study of T cells in localized non-small cell lung cancer. Here immunoSEQ multiplex PCR was the method, and the copy in TCRdb shows in-frame clones only, minus some. The sample holds roughly 30,000 clones; roughly 90% are singletons and the top ten take approximately 4%. The sequencing here drew on peripheral blood, taken before any cancer treatment. All receptors come from a woman between 35 and 70 years old with stage I lung adenocarcinoma. The CDR3 runs from the conserved cysteine through the conserved F or W. The D gene is left open where the match is weak. A row's size may be missing; if present it is once, few, many or a size class.

>TRBJ1-2|-|TRBV27|-
TGTGCCAGCAGTTCCTCCAGGTGGGCTCTAGAGGTCCTCTCTGGCTACACCTTC
CASSSSRWALEVLSGYTF
>TRBJ1-1|once|TRBV6-5|-
TGTGCCAGCAGCCCGGTTGTGAACACTGAAGCTTTCTTT
CASSPVVNTEAFF
>TRBJ2-5|-|TRBV2|-
TGTGCCAGCAGCTTAGGGGAGACCCAGTACTTC
CASSLGETQYF
>TRBJ2-1|-|TRBV18|TRBD2
TGTGCCAGCTCACCTTTGCGGGGGGCGTACAATGAGCAGTTCTTC
CASSPLRGAYNEQFF
>TRBJ2-1|-|TRBV7-3|-
TGTGCCAGCAGCGCCCCTGGCTTGGGACACTACAATGAGCAGTTCTTC
CASSAPGLGHYNEQFF
>TRBJ2-5|-|TRBV30|-
TGTGCCTGGAGTGTAGAGGGCAACCAAGAGACCCAGTACTTC
CAWSVEGNQETQYF
>TRBJ2-3|-|TRBV19|-
TGTGCCAGTAGTATAGATGGCGATTACTACACAGATACGCAGTATTTT
CASSIDGDYYTDTQYF
>TRBJ1-1|-|TRBV7-9|TRBD1
TGTGCCAGCAGCTTAGAGACAGGGGGCACTGAAGCTTTCTTT
CASSLETGGTEAFF
>TRBJ1-5|-|TRBV15|-
TGTGCCACCAGCAGAGATAAAAGGGGCCAGCCCCAGCATTTT
CATSRDKRGQPQHF
>TRBJ2-7|-|TRBV18|-
TGTGCCAGCTCACCGGGGGGAAGAGACGAGCAGTACTTC
CASSPGGRDEQYF
>TRBJ2-3|-|TRBV7-9|-
TGTGCCAGCAGCTCATCGTGGAGAGGAGCTCCTAGCACAGATACGCAGTATTTT
CASSSSWRGAPSTDTQYF
>TRBJ1-2|once|TRBV21-1|-
TGTGCCAGCAGCTCGAGGGATCAAGGGAGGGCTAACTATGGCTACACCTTC
CASSSRDQGRANYGYTF
>TRBJ1-1|-|TRBV11-3|-
TGTGCCAGCAGCCTCGGTGGAGGGAACACTGAAGCTTTCTTT
CASSLGGGNTEAFF
>TRBJ2-7|-|TRBV6-5|-
TGTGCCAGCAGCCCGTTCCTGGGGGGATCCTACGAGCAGTACTTC
CASSPFLGGSYEQYF
>TRBJ2-5|-|TRBV6-5|-
TGTGCCAGCACCTTATCGGGAGAAGAGACCCAGTACTTC
CASTLSGEETQYF
>TRBJ2-4|-|TRBV7-3|TRBD1
TGTGCCAGCAGCTTAACAGGGGGCGATTCAAACATTCAGTACTTC
CASSLTGGDSNIQYF
>TRBJ1-1|-|TRBV6-5|TRBD1
TGTGCCAGCAGTAAACAAACAGGGGGGTCCACTGAAGCTTTCTTT
CASSKQTGGSTEAFF
>TRBJ2-5|-|TRBV9|TRBD1
TGTGCCAGCACAGGGTGTTGGATCGAAGGGACAGCCCAAGAGACCCAGTACTTC
CASTGCWIEGTAQETQYF
>TRBJ2-1|-|TRBV11-3|-
TGTGCCAGCAGCTTATCTGGGGCCCCGTTGGCGGATGAGCAGTTCTTC
CASSLSGAPLADEQFF
>TRBJ1-4|-|TRBV18|-
TGTGCCAGCTCAGCACCAACGGGTGCAGGTGAAAAACTGTTTTTT
CASSAPTGAGEKLFF
>TRBJ1-2|-|TRBV15|-
TGTGCCACCAGCAGAGATATAGAAACAGCGTTACACACCTTC
CATSRDIETALHTF
>TRBJ1-1|few|TRBV27|-
TGTGCCAGCAGCCAAGGGAACACTGAAGCTTTCTTT
CASSQGNTEAFF
>TRBJ2-5|-|TRBV4-3|TRBD1
TGCGCCAGCAGCCAAGTCCTGGGACAGGGGCAACAAGAGACCCAGTACTTC
CASSQVLGQGQQETQYF
>TRBJ1-4|-|TRBV13|-
TGTGCCAGCAGCTCCCCCGAGGGCGACGAAAAACTGTTTTTT
CASSSPEGDEKLFF
>TRBJ1-5|-|TRBV29-1|-
TGCAGCGTTGAAGGTCAGGGCGGACAGCCCCAGCATTTT
CSVEGQGGQPQHF
>TRBJ1-4|-|TRBV7-8|-
TGTGCCAGCAGCTTAGAAACAGTTAATGAAAAACTGTTTTTT
CASSLETVNEKLFF
>TRBJ2-2|-|TRBV11-3|-
TGTGCCAGCAGCTCTGGGGCAGGGTTCACCGGGGAGCTGTTTTTT
CASSSGAGFTGELFF
>TRBJ1-1|-|TRBV11-3|-
TGTGCCAGCAGCTCGGGGGGATTGGGACACCAAAACACTGAAGCTTTCTTT
CASSSGGLGHQNTEAFF
>TRBJ2-5|-|TRBV6-1|TRBD2
TGTGCCAGCAGTGTCCGGAATTTGGCTAGCGGGGGGGCCTGGGAGACCCAGTACTTC
CASSVRNLASGGAWETQYF
>TRBJ2-3|-|TRBV2|-
TGTGCCAGCAGGTACCTAGGGAGTACGCAGTATTTT
CASRYLGSTQYF
>TRBJ2-3|-|TRBV6-1|-
TGTGCCAGCAGTGAAGTCGGGGGACGCACAGATACGCAGTATTTT
CASSEVGGRTDTQYF
>TRBJ2-7|-|TRBV4-1|-
TGCGCCAGCAGCCAGATAACCGGGTCCCCATTCTACGAGCAGTACTTC
CASSQITGSPFYEQYF
>TRBJ2-5|-|TRBV10-3|-
TGTGCCATCAGACAGGGAGAGACCCAGTACTTC
CAIRQGETQYF
>TRBJ1-1|-|TRBV19|TRBD1
TGTGCCAGTAGTATGTCCCGGACAGGGAACACTGAAGCTTTCTTT
CASSMSRTGNTEAFF
>TRBJ1-1|few|TRBV4-2|-
TGTGCCAGCAGCCAAGATAGTGCGACAGTTAACACTGAAGCTTTCTTT
CASSQDSATVNTEAFF
>TRBJ2-5|-|TRBV7-9|TRBD2
TGTGCCAGCAGCTCTGGGACTAGCGGGGGCCAAGAGACCCAGTACTTC
CASSSGTSGGQETQYF
>TRBJ1-2|-|TRBV11-2|-
TGTGCCAGCAGTTTTGATGGGGACTATGGCTACACCTTC
CASSFDGDYGYTF
>TRBJ1-2|-|TRBV27|-
TGTGCCAGCAGTTTATCTGGCGGACGACCTAACTATGGCTACACCTTC
CASSLSGGRPNYGYTF
>TRBJ2-1|-|TRBV9|TRBD2
TGTGCCAGCAGCTCTCCCCGGCGGGGGTCAGATGAGCAGTTCTTC
CASSSPRRGSDEQFF
>TRBJ2-1|-|TRBV6-1|TRBD1
TGTGCCAGCAGTGTCACCCCGACAGGGAACCACAATGAGCAGTTCTTC
CASSVTPTGNHNEQFF
>TRBJ2-7|-|TRBV7-8|TRBD2
TGTGCCAGCAGCCCGAAACACACGGGGGGATACGAGCAGTACTTC
CASSPKHTGGYEQYF